Reported below is one T cell receptor beta chain. Its antigen is unknown. The data originate from a study of shared clonotypes between healthy human individuals. Overall study context: Three plates were used per donor for CD4 naive, three for CD4 memory, two for CD8 naive and one for CD8 memory. Study-level results: Clonotypes shared by all four donors outscored non-shared clonotypes in generation probability.

An even split of each subset's genomic DNA across several immunoSEQ plates was performed. Profiling relied on immunoSEQ multiplex PCR, and the TCRdb table lists in-frame clones only, not all of them. The sample includes around 1.9 million clones, approximately 94% of them seen just once. Naive CD8 cells lacked CD45RO, underwent positive selection for CCR7 and left out terminally differentiated effector memory CD45RA+ cells. The study drew its donors from healthy HIV-negative adults without recent acute infections or vaccinations. The germline gives CDR1 SNHLY, CDR2 FYNNEI. V lost 5 bases and J lost 5; bases outside the gene matches: 9. This CDR3 comprises 15 residues.

The source material was naive CD8+ T cells from PBMCs. The TCR originated in a man aged 18-30 years in good health. Some clones in this sample may be carry-over from other donors' samples. The genes are TRBV2 and TRBJ2-5, with TRBD2 matching over 9 bases. This chain's CDR3 is CASSKAGGPGETQYF. DNA for the CDR3: TGTGCCAGCAGTAAGGCGGGAGGGCCGGGGGAGACCCAGTACTTC.